This T cell receptor beta chain was recorded in a study of tumor-infiltrating lymphocytes in localized non-small cell lung cancer. Study context: Each patient gave resected tumor and non-adjacent uninvolved lung tissue. General study points: Tumors had more T cell infiltration than uninvolved lung, per TCRbeta sequencing and CD3 counts. Available tissue quantity limited TCR sequencing to a patient subset. Tumor T-cell fraction from TCR sequencing was not associated with recurrence-free survival (p = 0.61).

Only in-frame clones appear in the TCRdb table, and some are missing; sequencing was by immunoSEQ multiplex PCR. The data show around 16,000 clones, roughly 73% seen once. This clone came up a few times. What it recognizes is unknown. The sample consisted of lung tumor tissue. The receptor was derived from a human donor with non-small cell lung cancer.

Written as DNA, the CDR3 is TGTGCCAGCAGGTGTGGCTACACCTTC. This encodes CASRCGYTF. The V and J genes are TRBV4-2 and TRBJ1-2, with D hard to call. This CDR3 comprises 9 residues. CDR1 and CDR2 from the germline V gene are LGHNA and YNFKEQ. V lost 6 bases, J lost 7 bases, and 3 bases lay in between.